These 10 T cell receptor beta chains were all obtained from the same sample, sequenced in a study of spatial heterogeneity in lung cancer. Regarding time point: sample taken at primary tumor resection. Sequencing was performed on whole RNA extracted from tumor and nontumor lung tissue, or from frozen PBMC, and the material was left unsorted. TCRdb re-derived calls from the 5' RACE reads in MiXCR, one entry per CDR3 protein. The repertoire has about 1,500 distinct CDR3 sequences, roughly 8.2% of them found once; the top ten carry approximately 10%. The sequencing used normal lung tissue next to the tumor, collected at surgery. The receptors shown here come from a female donor with early-stage non-small cell lung cancer.

This clonotype is medium-sized by share. This beta chain was picked up by a library intended for alpha chains and is off target, so its count carries little meaning. The V gene is TRBV3-1, the J gene TRBJ2-2; 8 nucleotides align to TRBD2. Germline CDR1 LGHDT, CDR2 YNNKEL (reference sequence). The CDR3 runs to 19 residues. After removal of 0 bases from V and 2 bases from J, the junction contained 11 bases not matched to a gene. The CDR3, as DNA: TGTGCCAGCAGCCAAGAGGGGCAGTGGAGCGGGAGTAACACCGGGGAGCTGTTTTTT. Protein sequence: CASSQEGQWSGSNTGELFF.

By share of the sample, this clonotype is medium-sized (0.01 to 0.1%). This beta chain appears as a stray read in a library generated for alpha chains; its size is not informative. The gene calls are TRBV5-8 and TRBJ2-3; 15 positions agree with TRBD2. Losses at the gene ends were 4 bases for V and 3 bases for J; bases not matched to a gene: 3. This CDR3 contains 16 residues. The germline V gene encodes CDR1 SGHTS and CDR2 YDEGEE. CDR3 residues: CASSLGLAGGTDTQYF. The DNA of the CDR3 is TGTGCCAGCAGCCTCGGACTAGCGGGAGGGACAGATACGCAGTATTTT.

In its sample, this clonotype is medium-sized. Being off target in a library aimed at alpha chains, this beta chain has a size of little meaning. This chain uses TRBV5-6 with TRBJ1-2; D may be TRBD1 (5 bases). Per germline, CDR1 SGHDT and CDR2 YYEEEE. This CDR3 has 14 amino acids. V dropped 2 bases and J dropped 6 bases, with 14 bases sitting between them. The DNA of the CDR3 is TGTGCCAGCAGCTTCTGGGAAGGGGTGGATGGCTACACCTTC. Translating gives CASSFWEGVDGYTF.

As for this clonotype: Because this beta chain is a stray read in a library intended to capture alpha chains, its abundance should not be given much weight. The chain links TRBV4-1 to TRBJ2-7, with D perhaps TRBD1 (5 bases). Trimming took off 3 bases at V and 4 bases at J, with 19 bases between the two ends. The CDR3 has 16 residues. Per germline, CDR1 MGHRA and CDR2 YSYEKL. The CDR3 DNA reads as TGCGCCAGCAGCCATACCTGGCCAAGGGGCCTATACGAGCAGTACTTC. This sequence encodes CASSHTWPRGLYEQYF.

This clonotype qualifies as large. This beta chain appears as a stray read in a library generated for alpha chains; its size is not informative. This rearrangement joins TRBV19 to TRBJ1-2; the D gene is possibly TRBD1 (5 bases). This CDR3 comprises 12 residues. V lost 7 bases, J lost 3 bases, and 9 bases lay in between. Germline V gene sequence: CDR1 LNHDA, CDR2 SQIVND (reference sequence). In DNA form, the CDR3 reads TGTGCCAGTACCGGGACCGACTATGGCTACACCTTC. Its translation is CASTGTDYGYTF.

In this sample, this clonotype is large. This beta chain slipped into a library made for alpha chains as a stray read, so its size is not meaningful. This sequence joins TRBV6-5 and TRBJ2-3; 10 nucleotides line up with TRBD1. The J segment lost 4 bases and the V segment lost 10 bases, leaving 5 bases of the junction unmatched. The CDR3 loop spans 13 amino acids. The germline gives CDR1 MNHEY, CDR2 SVGAGI. The CDR3 loop is CATLGTGADTQYF. As DNA, the CDR3 is TGTGCCACCTTAGGGACAGGGGCAGATACGCAGTATTTT.

This clonotype is termed medium-sized (0.01 to 0.1%). This beta chain turned up in a library designed for alpha chains; as an off-target read, its abundance says little. V usage is TRBV6-6 and J usage is TRBJ1-4; D is perhaps TRBD1 (5 bases). Per the germline V gene, CDR1 is MNHNY and CDR2 is SVGAGI (reference sequence). V gave up 5 bases and J gave up 7 bases, with 14 bases separating them. The CDR3 sequence is 14 residues long. CDR3 amino acids: CASSPRDWTEKLFF. As DNA, the CDR3 is TGTGCCAGCAGTCCCCGGGACTGGACTGAAAAACTGTTTTTT.

In its sample, this clonotype ranks as medium-sized. This beta chain is off target for a library built for alpha chains, so its abundance means little. The chain employs TRBV28 and TRBJ1-4, with D perhaps matching TRBD1 (6 bases). This CDR3 is built from 14 residues. V lost 5 bases and J lost 4, with 11 bases in between. Germline V gene lookup returns CDR1 MDHEN and CDR2 SYDVKM. The CDR3 region has the DNA TGTGCCAGCAGTGGACAGCCATTTAATGAAAAACTGTTTTTT. Protein product: CASSGQPFNEKLFF.

By frequency in the sample, this clonotype is medium-sized. In a library made to pick up alpha chains, this beta chain is a stray read with a size that means little. The chain carries TRBV5-1 and TRBJ2-5; D may be TRBD2 (7 bases). From germline, CDR1 is SGHRS and CDR2 YFSETQ. Deletions cut 0 bases from V and 4 bases from J, with 13 bases between. The CDR3 is 15 amino acids. CDR3 protein: CASSLGGGARETQYF. CDR3 DNA: TGCGCCAGCAGCTTGGGAGGGGGGGCGAGAGAGACCCAGTACTTC. The full variable domain, in which reference TRBV5-1 and TRBJ2-5 provide the parts outside the CDR3, is KAGVTQTPRYLIKTRGQQVTLSCSPISGHRSVSWYQQTPGQGLQFLFEYFSETQRNKGNFPGRFSGRQFSNSRSEMNVSTLELGDSALYLCASSLGGGARETQYFGPGTRLLVL.

By sample share, this clonotype is large. This beta chain is off target for a library built for alpha chains, so its abundance means little. The genes are TRBV7-2 and TRBJ2-7; D is uncertain. V lost 1 base and J 4 bases, leaving 11 bases between the germline ends. The CDR3 contains 14 residues. The germline V gene encodes CDR1 SGHTA and CDR2 FQGNSA. The CDR3 DNA sequence: TGTGCCAGCAGCTTAGGTAATTCCCTTTACGAGCAGTACTTC. It specifies CASSLGNSLYEQYF.